These T cell receptor beta chains were read from a single sample in a study of cytomegalovirus exposure and HLA in healthy donors. The protocol was immunoSEQ multiplex PCR, while the TCRdb copy is restricted to in-frame clones and leaves out a portion. The repertoire holds roughly 220,000 clones, with 70% as singletons. Input material: PBMCs. The receptors shown here come from a man aged 40-55 years in good health and CMV-seropositive. Each CDR3 is given with its conserved first and last residue. A D gene is named only where the DNA matches it firmly. The listing skips clone size in some rows; elsewhere it reads once, few, many or a size class.

V gene,clone size,D gene,J gene,CDR3 protein,CDR3 DNA
TRBV5-6,.,TRBD1,TRBJ2-4,CASSMTGTGFLAKNIQYF,TGTGCCAGCAGCATGACCGGGACAGGGTTTCTAGCCAAAAACATTCAGTACTTC
TRBV6-5,once,TRBD1,TRBJ1-2,CASSYSRTGGGYGYTF,TGTGCCAGCAGTTACTCTAGGACAGGGGGGGGCTATGGCTACACCTTC
TRBV9,.,TRBD2,TRBJ2-1,CASSAHTMTSGVTNEQFF,TGTGCCAGCAGCGCCCACACTATGACTAGCGGGGTTACGAATGAGCAGTTCTTC
TRBV10-3,.,.,TRBJ1-5,CAISESGARAGNQPQHF,TGTGCCATCAGTGAGTCGGGGGCTAGGGCCGGCAATCAGCCCCAGCATTTT
TRBV9,.,.,TRBJ2-5,CASSLGGALPAETQYF,TGTGCCAGCAGCCTTGGGGGCGCCCTCCCAGCGGAGACCCAGTACTTC
TRBV28,few,.,TRBJ1-5,CASRLGTTGSNQPQHF,TGTGCCAGCAGGCTCGGGACAACCGGGAGCAATCAGCCCCAGCATTTT
TRBV7-6,.,TRBD2,TRBJ2-7,CASSIRGGGAEDEQYF,TGTGCCAGCAGCATCAGGGGCGGGGGGGCCGAGGACGAGCAGTACTTC
TRBV5-1,.,.,TRBJ1-1,CASSFNRGEAFF,TGCGCCAGCAGCTTTAACCGAGGGGAAGCTTTCTTT
TRBV15,.,.,TRBJ2-6,CATSREGALSGANVLTF,TGTGCCACCAGCCGGGAGGGGGCGCTTTCTGGGGCCAACGTCCTGACTTTC
TRBV19,.,.,TRBJ1-1,CASSNAAERTEAFF,TGTGCCAGTAGTAACGCGGCGGAGAGAACTGAAGCTTTCTTT
TRBV13,.,.,TRBJ1-5,CASSFSIGAGDGDQPQHF,TGTGCCAGCAGCTTTTCTATCGGCGCAGGGGACGGGGATCAGCCCCAGCATTTT
TRBV6-5,.,.,TRBJ2-5,CASREQGLWQETQYF,TGTGCCAGCAGGGAACAGGGTCTTTGGCAAGAGACCCAGTACTTC
TRBV10-3,few,.,TRBJ1-2,CAISAVPYSGYTF,TGTGCCATCAGTGCGGTCCCTTACAGTGGCTACACCTTC
TRBV6-1,.,.,TRBJ2-3,CASSEGGGRTDTQYF,TGTGCCAGCAGTGAAGGGGGGGGGCGAACAGATACGCAGTATTTT
TRBV28,.,.,TRBJ2-3,CASSLEQDRTDTQYF,TGTGCCAGCAGTTTAGAACAGGACCGCACAGATACGCAGTATTTT
TRBV7-9,.,TRBD1,TRBJ1-2,CASSPRGGGGYGYTF,TGTGCCAGCAGCCCCCGTGGAGGGGGCGGCTATGGCTACACCTTC
TRBV13,.,.,TRBJ1-2,CASSSGDAPYGYTF,TGTGCCAGCAGCAGTGGAGACGCTCCCTATGGCTACACCTTC
TRBV2,.,.,TRBJ1-1,CASVQGREAFF,TGTGCCAGCGTGCAGGGGCGTGAAGCTTTCTTT
TRBV2,.,TRBD2,TRBJ2-5,CASMRGAQETQYF,TGTGCCAGCATGCGGGGGGCCCAAGAGACCCAGTACTTC
TRBV7-9,.,TRBD1,TRBJ1-4,CASSLGLDRVQEKLFF,TGTGCCAGCAGCTTGGGCTTGGACAGGGTCCAAGAAAAACTGTTTTTT
TRBV27,.,TRBD1,TRBJ1-2,CASSGGDRDRGRRDYGYTF,TGTGCCAGCAGTGGAGGGGACCGGGACAGGGGGCGCAGGGACTATGGCTACACCTTC
TRBV19,.,TRBD1,TRBJ1-5,CASNRGQPNSNQPQHF,TGTGCCAGTAACAGGGGCCAGCCGAATAGCAATCAGCCCCAGCATTTT
TRBV4-1,few,.,TRBJ1-4,CASSPRGTNEKLFF,TGCGCCAGCAGCCCTCGGGGGACTAATGAAAAACTGTTTTTT
TRBV2,.,.,TRBJ2-2,CASRSRVPDTGELFF,TGTGCCAGCAGGAGCAGGGTACCGGACACCGGGGAGCTGTTTTTT
TRBV19,.,TRBD2,TRBJ2-3,CATGWGGGTDTQYF,TGTGCCACCGGCTGGGGCGGGGGGACAGATACGCAGTATTTT
TRBV2,few,TRBD1,TRBJ2-5,CASSEEQGKQETQYF,TGTGCCAGCAGTGAGGAACAGGGGAAACAAGAGACCCAGTACTTC
TRBV27,few,TRBD1,TRBJ2-7,CASSPYDRDEQYF,TGTGCCAGCAGTCCCTACGACAGGGACGAGCAGTACTTC
TRBV20-1,few,.,TRBJ1-5,CSAKGEGPQHF,TGCAGTGCCAAGGGGGAAGGACCCCAGCATTTT
TRBV19,.,.,TRBJ1-4,CASSIGGFGEKLFF,TGTGCCAGTAGTATAGGAGGATTCGGAGAAAAACTGTTTTTT
TRBV6-6,.,TRBD2,TRBJ2-7,CASSLGTTPPGEQYF,TGTGCCAGCAGTTTGGGGACTACCCCTCCGGGCGAGCAGTACTTC
TRBV11-3,few,.,TRBJ1-2,CASSPKQDPHGYTF,TGTGCCAGCAGCCCGAAACAGGATCCCCATGGCTACACCTTC
TRBV5-1,.,.,TRBJ1-1,CASSFWRDTEAFF,TGCGCCAGCAGCTTTTGGAGGGACACTGAAGCTTTCTTT
TRBV14,once,.,TRBJ1-4,CASSLRARVNEKLFF,TGTGCCAGCAGCCTCCGCGCGCGGGTTAATGAAAAACTGTTTTTT
TRBV27,.,.,TRBJ2-1,CASSLMRGTLDNEQFF,TGTGCCAGCAGTTTGATGAGGGGGACCCTCGACAATGAGCAGTTCTTC
TRBV5-6,.,TRBD1,TRBJ2-1,CASSWTGDEQFF,TGTGCCAGCAGCTGGACAGGGGATGAGCAGTTCTTC
TRBV5-5,.,.,TRBJ1-6,CASSYRQSSPNSPLHF,TGTGCCAGCAGCTACCGACAGTCATCCCCCAATTCACCCCTCCACTTT
TRBV9,once,TRBD1,TRBJ2-2,CASSLRTGDTGELFF,TGTGCCAGCAGCTTACGGACAGGGGACACCGGGGAGCTGTTTTTT
TRBV2,few,TRBD1,TRBJ1-4,CASSSPGTAFATNEKLFF,TGTGCCAGCAGTTCGCCTGGGACAGCTTTTGCAACTAATGAAAAACTGTTTTTT
TRBV7-9,.,.,TRBJ1-2,CASSFGDLGLGGYTF,TGTGCCAGCAGCTTTGGGGACTTGGGGTTGGGCGGCTACACCTTC
TRBV5-1,.,TRBD2,TRBJ2-7,CASSLRLAGGHSYEQYF,TGCGCCAGCAGCTTGCGATTAGCGGGGGGGCACTCCTACGAGCAGTACTTC
TRBV6-5,.,TRBD2,TRBJ2-1,CASEGGGGDNEQFF,TGTGCCAGCGAGGGGGGCGGGGGGGACAATGAGCAGTTCTTC
TRBV19,few,.,TRBJ1-1,CASSLGPARNTEAFF,TGTGCCAGTAGTCTTGGGCCAGCCAGGAACACTGAAGCTTTCTTT
TRBV21-1,.,.,TRBJ1-4,CASSTSTGIGEKLFF,TGTGCCAGCAGCACGTCGACAGGGATAGGTGAAAAACTGTTTTTT
TRBV7-9,once,TRBD2,TRBJ2-1,CASSLARTSGGDSYNEQFF,TGTGCCAGCAGCTTAGCTAGGACTAGCGGGGGGGACTCCTACAATGAGCAGTTCTTC
TRBV6-5,.,.,TRBJ2-3,CASSYLGLAGHYTQYF,TGTGCCAGCAGTTACTTGGGACTCGCGGGTCACTATACGCAGTATTTT
TRBV7-2,.,.,TRBJ2-7,CASSSGTLSSYEQYF,TGTGCCAGCAGCTCCGGGACATTGAGCTCCTACGAGCAGTACTTC
TRBV11-2,.,.,TRBJ2-6,CASSLDGGSGANVLTF,TGTGCCAGCAGCTTAGATGGGGGGAGTGGGGCCAACGTCCTGACTTTC
TRBV9,.,.,TRBJ1-1,CASSVGVGVNTEAFF,TGTGCCAGCAGCGTAGGAGTCGGGGTTAACACTGAAGCTTTCTTT
TRBV5-1,.,.,TRBJ2-5,CASSFGRRGGQETQYF,TGCGCCAGCAGCTTTGGGAGGAGGGGGGGACAAGAGACCCAGTACTTC
TRBV10-2,.,.,TRBJ2-1,CASRDQGGPGQFF,TGCGCCAGCAGGGATCAGGGCGGTCCGGGGCAGTTCTTC
TRBV10-1,few,.,TRBJ1-1,CASSVGRNTEAFF,TGCGCCAGCAGTGTAGGGAGGAACACTGAAGCTTTCTTT
TRBV19,.,.,TRBJ1-6,CASSPLQGRSDNSPLHF,TGTGCCAGTAGTCCCCTCCAGGGAAGGAGCGATAATTCACCCCTCCACTTT
TRBV11-3,.,TRBD1,TRBJ2-7,CASSKTGGPYEQYF,TGTGCCAGCAGCAAGACAGGGGGGCCCTACGAGCAGTACTTC
TRBV6-5,.,TRBD1,TRBJ2-1,CASSPETGFGGEQFF,TGTGCCAGCAGTCCCGAGACAGGGTTTGGGGGCGAGCAGTTCTTC
TRBV28,few,.,TRBJ2-5,CASSARETQYF,TGTGCCAGCAGTGCCCGGGAGACCCAGTACTTC
TRBV6-1,few,.,TRBJ1-5,CASSGSGTLSNQPQHF,TGTGCCAGCAGTGGATCCGGGACACTTAGCAATCAGCCCCAGCATTTT
TRBV7-9,.,TRBD1,TRBJ2-1,CASSLQGAGNEQFF,TGTGCCAGCAGCTTACAGGGGGCGGGCAATGAGCAGTTCTTC
TRBV11-1,.,TRBD2,TRBJ2-1,CASSSRLAGVEQFF,TGTGCCAGCAGCTCTCGCCTAGCGGGGGTCGAGCAGTTCTTC
TRBV9,.,.,TRBJ1-2,CASSVDLTGSSAGYTF,TGTGCCAGCAGCGTAGACCTAACAGGGTCATCCGCTGGCTACACCTTC